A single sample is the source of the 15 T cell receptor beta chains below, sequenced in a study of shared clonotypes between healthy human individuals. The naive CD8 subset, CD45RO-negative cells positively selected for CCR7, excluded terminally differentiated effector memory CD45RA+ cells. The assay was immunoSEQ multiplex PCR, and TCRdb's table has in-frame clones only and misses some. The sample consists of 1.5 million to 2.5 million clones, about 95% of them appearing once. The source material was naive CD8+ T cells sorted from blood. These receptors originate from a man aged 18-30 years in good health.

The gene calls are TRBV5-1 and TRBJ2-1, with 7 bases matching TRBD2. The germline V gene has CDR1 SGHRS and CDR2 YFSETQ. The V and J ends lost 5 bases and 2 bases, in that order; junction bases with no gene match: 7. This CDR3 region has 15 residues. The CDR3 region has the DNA TGCGCCAGCAGGGTCGGGGCGGGAGCCTACAATGAGCAGTTCTTC. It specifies CASRVGAGAYNEQFF.

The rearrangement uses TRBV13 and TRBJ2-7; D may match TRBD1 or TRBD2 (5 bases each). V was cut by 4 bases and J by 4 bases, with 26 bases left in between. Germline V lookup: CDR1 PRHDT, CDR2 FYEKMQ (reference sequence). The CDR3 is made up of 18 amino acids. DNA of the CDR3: TGTGCCAGCAGCTACAACCCCGGGGACCTTTCCGGCCTTTACGAGCAGTACTTC. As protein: CASSYNPGDLSGLYEQYF.

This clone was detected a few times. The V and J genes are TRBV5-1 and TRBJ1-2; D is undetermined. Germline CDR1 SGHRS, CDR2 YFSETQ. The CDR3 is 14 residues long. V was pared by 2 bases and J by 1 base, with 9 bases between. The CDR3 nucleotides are TGCGCCAGCAGCTTTAACGGTATTAACTATGGCTACACCTTC. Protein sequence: CASSFNGINYGYTF.

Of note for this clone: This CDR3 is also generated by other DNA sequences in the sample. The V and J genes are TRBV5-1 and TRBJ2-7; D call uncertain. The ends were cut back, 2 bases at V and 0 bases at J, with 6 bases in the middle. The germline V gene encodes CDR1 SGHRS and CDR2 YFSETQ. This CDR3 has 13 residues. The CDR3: CASSLSSSYEQYF. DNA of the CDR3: TGCGCCAGCAGCTTAAGCAGCTCCTACGAGCAGTACTTC.

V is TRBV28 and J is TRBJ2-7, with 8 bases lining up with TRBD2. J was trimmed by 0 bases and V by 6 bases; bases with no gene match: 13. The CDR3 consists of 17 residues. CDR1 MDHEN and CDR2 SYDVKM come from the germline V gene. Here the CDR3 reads CASSSVVGREVSYEQYF. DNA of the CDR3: TGTGCCAGCAGCTCCGTCGTTGGGCGGGAGGTCTCCTACGAGCAGTACTTC.

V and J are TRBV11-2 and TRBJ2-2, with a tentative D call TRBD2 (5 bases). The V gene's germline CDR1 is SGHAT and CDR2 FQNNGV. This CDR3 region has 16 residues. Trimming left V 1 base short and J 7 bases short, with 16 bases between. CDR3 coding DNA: TGTGCCAGCAGCTTAGTTCGGGGAAAATTTGGCGGGGAGCTGTTTTTT. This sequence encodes CASSLVRGKFGGELFF.

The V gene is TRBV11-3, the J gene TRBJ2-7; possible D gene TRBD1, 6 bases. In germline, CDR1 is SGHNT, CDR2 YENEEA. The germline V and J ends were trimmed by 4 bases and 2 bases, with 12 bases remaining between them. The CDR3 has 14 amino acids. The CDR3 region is CASSSTGTPYEQYF. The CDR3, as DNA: TGTGCCAGCAGCTCCACAGGGACCCCCTACGAGCAGTACTTC.

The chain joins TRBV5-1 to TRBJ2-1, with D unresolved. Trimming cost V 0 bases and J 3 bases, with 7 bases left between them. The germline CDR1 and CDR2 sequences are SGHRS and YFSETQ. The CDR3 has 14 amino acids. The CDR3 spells CASSLGVFYNEQFF. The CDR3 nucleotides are TGCGCCAGCAGCTTGGGGGTTTTCTACAATGAGCAGTTCTTC.

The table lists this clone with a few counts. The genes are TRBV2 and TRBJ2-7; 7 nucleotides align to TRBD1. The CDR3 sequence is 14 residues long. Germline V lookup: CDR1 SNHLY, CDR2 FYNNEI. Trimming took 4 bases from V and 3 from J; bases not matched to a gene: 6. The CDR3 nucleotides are TGTGCCAGCAGTGGTGGGGACAGCGACTACGAGCAGTACTTC. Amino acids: CASSGGDSDYEQYF. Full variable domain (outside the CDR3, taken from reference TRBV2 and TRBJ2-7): EPEVTQTPSHQVTQMGQEVILRCVPISNHLYFYWYRQILGQKVEFLVSFYNNEISEKSEIFDDQFSVERPDGSNFTLKIRSTKLEDSAMYFCASSGGDSDYEQYFGPGTRLTVT.

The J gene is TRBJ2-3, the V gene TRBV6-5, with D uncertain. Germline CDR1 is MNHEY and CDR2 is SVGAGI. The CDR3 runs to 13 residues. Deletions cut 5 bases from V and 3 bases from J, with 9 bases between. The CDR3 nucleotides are TGTGCCAGCAGTAAGACTGAAACAGATACGCAGTATTTT. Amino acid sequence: CASSKTETDTQYF.

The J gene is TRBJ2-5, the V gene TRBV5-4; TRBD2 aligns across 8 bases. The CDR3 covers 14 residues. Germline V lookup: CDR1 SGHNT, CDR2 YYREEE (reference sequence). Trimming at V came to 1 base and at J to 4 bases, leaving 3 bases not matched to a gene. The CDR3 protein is CASSLRGTRETQYF. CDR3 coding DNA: TGTGCCAGCAGCTTGAGAGGGACTAGAGAGACCCAGTACTTC.

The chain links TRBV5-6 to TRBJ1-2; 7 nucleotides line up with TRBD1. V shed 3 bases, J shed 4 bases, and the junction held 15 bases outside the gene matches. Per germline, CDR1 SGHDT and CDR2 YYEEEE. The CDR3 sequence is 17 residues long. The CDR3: CASSSRDRLFGGYGYTF. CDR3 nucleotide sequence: TGTGCCAGCAGCTCCCGGGACAGACTCTTCGGAGGCTATGGCTACACCTTC.

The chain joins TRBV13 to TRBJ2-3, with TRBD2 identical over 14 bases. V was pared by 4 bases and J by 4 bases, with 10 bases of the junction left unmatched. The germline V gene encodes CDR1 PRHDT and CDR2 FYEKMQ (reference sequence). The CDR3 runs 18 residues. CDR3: CASSSSPGLAGEPDTQYF. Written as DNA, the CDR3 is TGTGCCAGCAGCTCCTCCCCGGGACTAGCGGGAGAACCAGATACGCAGTATTTT.

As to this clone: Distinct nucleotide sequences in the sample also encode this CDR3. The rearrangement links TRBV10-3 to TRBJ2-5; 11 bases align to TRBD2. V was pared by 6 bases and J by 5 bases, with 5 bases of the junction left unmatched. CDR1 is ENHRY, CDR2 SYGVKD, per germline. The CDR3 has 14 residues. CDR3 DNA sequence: TGTGCCATCAGCGTACTAGCGGGAGACGAGACCCAGTACTTC. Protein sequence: CAISVLAGDETQYF.

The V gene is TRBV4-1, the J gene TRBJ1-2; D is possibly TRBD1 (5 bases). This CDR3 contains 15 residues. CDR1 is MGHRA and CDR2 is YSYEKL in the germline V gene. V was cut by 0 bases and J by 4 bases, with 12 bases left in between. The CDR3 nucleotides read TGCGCCAGCAGCCAAGATCAGGCGGGGGGCTATGGCTACACCTTC. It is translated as CASSQDQAGGYGYTF.